This T cell receptor (beta chain) came from a study of early T cells in non-severe SARS-CoV-2 infection. Study context: With bulk RNA from unsorted whole blood as input, sequencing yielded unpaired chains.

Molecules of cDNA were individually given unique molecular identifiers that were attached to them. TCRdb reanalysed the 5' RACE reads using MiXCR and keeps one entry per CDR3 protein. This repertoire shows about 33,000 distinct CDR3 sequences, approximately 4.1% found once; its top ten account for about 9%. CDR1 and CDR2 (germline): SQVTM, ANQGSEA. V was trimmed by 7 bases and J by 2 bases, leaving 20 bases between them. The CDR3 spans 15 residues. In this sample, this clonotype turned up many times. Sequencing was done on a sample of whole blood. The receptor was derived from an adult who was a healthcare worker with PCR-confirmed SARS-CoV-2 infection or an uninfected control (not recorded which). This chain uses TRBV29-1 with TRBJ1-2, with a tentative D call TRBD1 (5 bases). CDR3 region: CSATPQGIANYGYTF. The CDR3 nucleotides read TGCAGCGCAACACCGCAGGGAATCGCCAACTATGGCTACACCTTC.